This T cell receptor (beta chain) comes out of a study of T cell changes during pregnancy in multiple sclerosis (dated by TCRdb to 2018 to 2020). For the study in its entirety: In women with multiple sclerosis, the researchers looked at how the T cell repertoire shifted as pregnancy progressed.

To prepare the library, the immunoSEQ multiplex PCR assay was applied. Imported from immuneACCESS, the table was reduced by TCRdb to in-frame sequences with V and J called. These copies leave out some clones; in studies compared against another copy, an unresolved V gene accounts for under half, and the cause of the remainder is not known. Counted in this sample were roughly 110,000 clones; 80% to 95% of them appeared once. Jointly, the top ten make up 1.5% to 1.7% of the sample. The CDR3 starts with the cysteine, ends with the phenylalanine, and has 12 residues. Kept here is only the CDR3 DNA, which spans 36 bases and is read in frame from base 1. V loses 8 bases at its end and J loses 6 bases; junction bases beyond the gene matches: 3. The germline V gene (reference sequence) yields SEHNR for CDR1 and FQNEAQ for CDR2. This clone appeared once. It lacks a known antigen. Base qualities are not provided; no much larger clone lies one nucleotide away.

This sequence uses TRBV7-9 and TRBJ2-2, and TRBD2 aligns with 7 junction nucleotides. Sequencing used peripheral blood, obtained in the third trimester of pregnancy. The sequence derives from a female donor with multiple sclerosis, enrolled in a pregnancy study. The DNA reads TGTGCCAGCGTTCGGGAGGCCGGGGAGCTGTTTTTT. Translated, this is CASVREAGELFF.